This T cell receptor (beta chain) appears in the sequencing data of a study of T cells after yellow fever vaccination. The overall study: It was SMART-Seq v4 Ultra Low Input that prepared the fractions with low cell numbers.

There are 18 residues in the CDR3. Looked up from germline, CDR1 is SGHRS and CDR2 is YFSETQ. The study's findings and limits: After the booster, 96% of CD4 and more than 75% of CD8 primary-response clones were re-detected.

Synthesis of TCR cDNA relied on 5'RACE template switching, which attached a universal primer site and UMIs. Each CDR3 protein is one row after TCRdb ran MiXCR on the 5' RACE reads. The repertoire has 320,000 or so distinct CDR3 sequences, around 8.1% of them found once; the top ten carry approximately 15%. Regarding this clonotype: Its antigen is unknown. A read error may produce the germline difference seen at one junction end.

The clonotype comes from a man between 18 and 35 years old who received the YFV17D yellow fever vaccine. This chain links TRBV5-1 with TRBJ2-7, with D perhaps matching TRBD2 (5 bases). This specimen was PBMCs, taken more than 35 days after the first yellow fever vaccination. This CDR3 is CASSFHLAGYMREYEHYF. The CDR3, as DNA: TGCGCCAGCAGCTTTCACCTGGCGGGCTACATGAGGGAGTACGAGCACTACTTC. The full variable domain, with the rest looked up from reference TRBV5-1 and TRBJ2-7, is KAGVTQTPRYLIKTRGQQVTLSCSPISGHRSVSWYQQTPGQGLQFLFEYFSETQRNKGNFPGRFSGRQFSNSRSEMNVSTLELGDSALYLCASSFHLAGYMREYEHYFGPGTRLTVT.